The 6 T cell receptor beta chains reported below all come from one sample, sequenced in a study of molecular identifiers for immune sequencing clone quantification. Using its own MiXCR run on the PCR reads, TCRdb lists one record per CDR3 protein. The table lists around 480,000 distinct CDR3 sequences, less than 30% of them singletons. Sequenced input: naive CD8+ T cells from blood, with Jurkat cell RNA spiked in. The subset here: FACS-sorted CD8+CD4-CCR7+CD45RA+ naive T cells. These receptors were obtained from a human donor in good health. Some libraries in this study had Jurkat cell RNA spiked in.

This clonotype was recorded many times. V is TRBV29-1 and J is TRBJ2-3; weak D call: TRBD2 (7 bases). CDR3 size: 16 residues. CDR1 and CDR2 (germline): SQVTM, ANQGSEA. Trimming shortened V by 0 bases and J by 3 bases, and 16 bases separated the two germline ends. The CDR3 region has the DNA TGCAGCGTTGAAGATCAACAGGGAGGGAAGACAGATACGCAGTATTTT. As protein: CSVEDQQGGKTDTQYF.

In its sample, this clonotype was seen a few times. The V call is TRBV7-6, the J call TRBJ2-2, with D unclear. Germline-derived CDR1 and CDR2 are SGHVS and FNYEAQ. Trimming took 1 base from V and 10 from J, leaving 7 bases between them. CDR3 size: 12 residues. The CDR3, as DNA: TGTGCCAGCAGCTTAGGCTCCGAGGAGCTGTTTTTT. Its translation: CASSLGSEELFF.

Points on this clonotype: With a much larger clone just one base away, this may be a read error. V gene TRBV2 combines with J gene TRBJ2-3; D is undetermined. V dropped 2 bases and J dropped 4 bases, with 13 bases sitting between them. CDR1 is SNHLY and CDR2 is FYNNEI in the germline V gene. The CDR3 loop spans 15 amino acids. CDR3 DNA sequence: TGTGCCAGCAGTGAATTTCAAGGGTTCGCAGATACGCAGTATTTT. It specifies CASSEFQGFADTQYF. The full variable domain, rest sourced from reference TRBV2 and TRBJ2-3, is EPEVTQTPSHQVTQMGQEVILRCVPISNHLYFYWYRQILGQKVEFLVSFYNNEISEKSEIFDDQFSVERPDGSNFTLKIRSTKLEDSAMYFCASSEFQGFADTQYFGPGTRLTVL.

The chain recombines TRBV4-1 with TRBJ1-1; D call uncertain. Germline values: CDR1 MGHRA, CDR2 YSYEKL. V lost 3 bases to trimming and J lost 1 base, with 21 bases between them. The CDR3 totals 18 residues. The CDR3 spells CASSQSLKYKVTNTEAFF. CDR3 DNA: TGCGCCAGCAGCCAGAGTTTAAAGTATAAGGTCACGAACACTGAAGCTTTCTTT.

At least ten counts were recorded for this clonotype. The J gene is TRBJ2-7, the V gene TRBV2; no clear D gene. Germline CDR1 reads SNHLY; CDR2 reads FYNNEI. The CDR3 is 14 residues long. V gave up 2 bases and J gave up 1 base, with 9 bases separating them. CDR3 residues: CASSEQVGSYEQYF. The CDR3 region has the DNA TGTGCCAGCAGTGAACAGGTGGGGTCCTACGAGCAGTACTTC.

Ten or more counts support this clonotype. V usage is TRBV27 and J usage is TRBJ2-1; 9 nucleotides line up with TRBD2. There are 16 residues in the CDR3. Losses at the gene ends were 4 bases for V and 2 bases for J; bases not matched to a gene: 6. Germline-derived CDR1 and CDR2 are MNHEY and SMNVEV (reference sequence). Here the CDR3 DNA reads TGTGCCAGCAGTTCCCTGGCGGGAGGGCCCTACAATGAGCAGTTCTTC. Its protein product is CASSSLAGGPYNEQFF.